This note documents a single TCR beta chain sequence. The target antigen is unknown. This record comes from a study of cytomegalovirus exposure and HLA in healthy donors. Findings and limits, study-wide: Prediction of most subjects' HLA-A and HLA-B alleles by TCR beta sequences was reportedly accurate. In vitro data verified a few CMV-associated chains as specific for CMV antigens.

All the people who gave samples were healthy bone marrow donors. Primers for the PCR totalled 60 Vbeta and 13 Jbeta. Clones were read by immunoSEQ multiplex PCR, and TCRdb kept only the in-frame ones, dropping some. The table lists around 80,000 clones, 75% to 80% of them singletons, with roughly 6% in the top ten. The sample consisted of PBMCs. The TCR sequence derives from a female donor in good health and CMV-seronegative.

CDR3 region: CASSPTLGEAPLHF. DNA for the CDR3: TGTGCCAGCAGCCCAACCTTGGGGGAGGCACCCCTCCACTTT. The V and J genes are TRBV9 and TRBJ1-6; D might be TRBD1 (5 bases). Germline V CDR1 and CDR2: SGDLS, YYNGEE. V was cut by 4 bases and J by 11 bases, with 16 bases left in between. CDR3 length: 14 amino acids.